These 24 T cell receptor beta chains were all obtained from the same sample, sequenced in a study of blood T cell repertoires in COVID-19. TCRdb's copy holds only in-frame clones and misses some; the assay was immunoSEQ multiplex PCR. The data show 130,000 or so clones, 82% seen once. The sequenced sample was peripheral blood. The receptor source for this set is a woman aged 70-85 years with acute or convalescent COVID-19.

CDR3 nucleotides: TGTGCCAGCTCAAGTATACCTCTGAGGCAAGAGACCCAGTACTTC. This translates into CASSSIPLRQETQYF. V gene TRBV18 combines with J gene TRBJ2-5; D gene ambiguous. CDR1 and CDR2 (germline): KGHSH, LQKENI. The CDR3 totals 15 residues. V lost 5 bases to trimming and J lost 2 bases, with 15 bases between them.

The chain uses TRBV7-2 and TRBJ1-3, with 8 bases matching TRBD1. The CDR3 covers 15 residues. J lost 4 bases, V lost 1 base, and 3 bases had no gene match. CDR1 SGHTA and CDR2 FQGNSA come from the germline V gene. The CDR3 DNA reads TGTGCCAGCAGCTTAGGCAGGGGGCTCGGAAACACCATATATTTT. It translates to CASSLGRGLGNTIYF.

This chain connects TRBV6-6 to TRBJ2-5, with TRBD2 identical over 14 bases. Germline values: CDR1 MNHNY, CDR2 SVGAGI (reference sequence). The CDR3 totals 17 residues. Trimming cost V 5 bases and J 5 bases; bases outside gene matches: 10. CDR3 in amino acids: CASSQTSGGAVLETQYF. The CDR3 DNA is TGTGCCAGCAGTCAGACTAGCGGGGGGGCAGTTTTGGAGACCCAGTACTTC.

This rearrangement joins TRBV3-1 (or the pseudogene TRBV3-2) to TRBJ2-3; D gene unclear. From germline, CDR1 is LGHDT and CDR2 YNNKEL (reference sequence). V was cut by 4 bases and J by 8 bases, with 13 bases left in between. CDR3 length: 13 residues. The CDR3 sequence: CASSPISPPTQYF. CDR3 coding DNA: TGTGCCAGCAGCCCTATCTCTCCTCCTACGCAGTATTTT.

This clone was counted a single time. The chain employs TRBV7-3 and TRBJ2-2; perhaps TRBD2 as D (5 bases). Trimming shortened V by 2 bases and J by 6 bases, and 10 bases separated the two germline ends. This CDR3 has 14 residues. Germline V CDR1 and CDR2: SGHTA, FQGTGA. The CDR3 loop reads CASSLGLAPGELFF. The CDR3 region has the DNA TGTGCCAGCAGCTTAGGGCTAGCACCCGGGGAGCTGTTTTTT.

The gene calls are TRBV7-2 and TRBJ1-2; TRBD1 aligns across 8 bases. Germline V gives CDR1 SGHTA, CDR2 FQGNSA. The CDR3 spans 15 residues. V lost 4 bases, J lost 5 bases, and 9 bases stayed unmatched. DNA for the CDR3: TGTGCCAGCAGCTGGGGGCAGGGGGCCTATTATGGCTACACCTTC. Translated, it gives CASSWGQGAYYGYTF.

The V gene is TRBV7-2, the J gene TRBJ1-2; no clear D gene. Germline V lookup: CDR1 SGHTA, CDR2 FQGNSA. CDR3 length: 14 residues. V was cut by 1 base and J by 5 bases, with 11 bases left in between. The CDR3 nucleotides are TGTGCCAGCAGCTTAGGCGCCATGGAGTATGGCTACACCTTC. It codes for CASSLGAMEYGYTF.

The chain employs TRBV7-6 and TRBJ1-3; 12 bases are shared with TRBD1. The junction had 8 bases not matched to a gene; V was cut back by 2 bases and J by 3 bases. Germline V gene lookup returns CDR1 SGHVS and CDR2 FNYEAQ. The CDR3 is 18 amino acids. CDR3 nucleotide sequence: TGTGCCAGCAGCTTAACCCCAGGGACAGGGGGCATTGGAAACACCATATATTTT. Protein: CASSLTPGTGGIGNTIYF.

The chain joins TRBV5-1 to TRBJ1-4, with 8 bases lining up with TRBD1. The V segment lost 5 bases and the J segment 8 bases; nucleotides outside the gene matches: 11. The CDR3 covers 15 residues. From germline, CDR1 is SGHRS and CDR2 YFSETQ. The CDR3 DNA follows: TGCGCCAGCAGTCCGCAGGGGGCGCAGCTAGAAAAACTGTTTTTT. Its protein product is CASSPQGAQLEKLFF.

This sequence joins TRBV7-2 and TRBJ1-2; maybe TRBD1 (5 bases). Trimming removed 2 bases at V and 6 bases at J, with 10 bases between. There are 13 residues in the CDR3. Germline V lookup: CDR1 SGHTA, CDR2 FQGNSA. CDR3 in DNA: TGTGCCAGCAGCTTAAAGGCAGGGCATGGCTACACCTTC. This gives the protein CASSLKAGHGYTF.

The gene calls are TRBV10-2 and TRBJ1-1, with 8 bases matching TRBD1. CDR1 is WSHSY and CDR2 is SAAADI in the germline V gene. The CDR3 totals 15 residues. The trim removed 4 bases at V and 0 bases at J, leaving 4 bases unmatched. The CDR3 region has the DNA TGCGCCAGCAGTGGAGGGACAGGCCTGAACACTGAAGCTTTCTTT. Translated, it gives CASSGGTGLNTEAFF.

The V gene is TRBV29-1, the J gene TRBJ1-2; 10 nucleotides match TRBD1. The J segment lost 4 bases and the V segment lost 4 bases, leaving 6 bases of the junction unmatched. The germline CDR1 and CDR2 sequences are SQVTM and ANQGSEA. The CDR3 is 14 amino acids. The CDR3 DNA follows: TGCAGCGTTGTACGGGACAGGGGTGGCTATGGCTACACCTTC. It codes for CSVVRDRGGYGYTF.

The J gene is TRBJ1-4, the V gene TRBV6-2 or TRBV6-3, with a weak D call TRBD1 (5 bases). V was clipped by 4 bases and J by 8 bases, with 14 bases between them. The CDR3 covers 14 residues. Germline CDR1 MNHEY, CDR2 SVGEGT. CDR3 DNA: TGTGCCAGCAGTTCCAGGGTGAAGGGGGAAAAACTGTTTTTT. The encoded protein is CASSSRVKGEKLFF.

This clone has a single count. The CDR3 sequence is CASSEKGAWNTEAFF. CDR3 bases: TGTGCCAGCAGTGAAAAGGGGGCATGGAACACTGAAGCTTTCTTT. The chain carries TRBV6-1 and TRBJ1-1; 7 bases map to TRBD1. CDR3 length: 15 amino acids. V lost 2 bases to trimming and J lost 1 base; unmatched junction nucleotides: 4. Germline-derived CDR1 and CDR2 are MNHNS and SASEGT.

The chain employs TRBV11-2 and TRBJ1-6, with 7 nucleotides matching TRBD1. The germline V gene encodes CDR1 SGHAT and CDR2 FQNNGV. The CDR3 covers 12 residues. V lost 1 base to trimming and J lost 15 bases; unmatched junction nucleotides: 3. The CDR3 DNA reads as TGTGCCAGCAGCTTAGGGCAGGGGGTCCTCCACTTT. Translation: CASSLGQGVLHF.

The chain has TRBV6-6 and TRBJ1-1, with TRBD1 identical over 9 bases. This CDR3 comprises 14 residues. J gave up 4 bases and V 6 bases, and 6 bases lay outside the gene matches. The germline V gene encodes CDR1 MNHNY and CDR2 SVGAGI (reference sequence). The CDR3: CASSKPTGGTEAFF. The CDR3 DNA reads TGTGCCAGCAGCAAACCGACAGGGGGCACTGAAGCTTTCTTT.

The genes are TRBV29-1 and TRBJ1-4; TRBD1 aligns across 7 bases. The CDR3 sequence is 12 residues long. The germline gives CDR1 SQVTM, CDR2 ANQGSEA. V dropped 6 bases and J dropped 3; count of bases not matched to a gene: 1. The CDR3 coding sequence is TGCAGCGTGGGGACAGCTAATGAAAAACTGTTTTTT. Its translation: CSVGTANEKLFF.

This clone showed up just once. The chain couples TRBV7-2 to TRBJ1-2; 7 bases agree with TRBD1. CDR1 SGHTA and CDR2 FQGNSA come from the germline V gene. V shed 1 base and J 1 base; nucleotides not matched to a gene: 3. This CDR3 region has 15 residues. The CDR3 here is CASSLGQGGNYGYTF. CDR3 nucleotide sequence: TGTGCCAGCAGCTTAGGACAGGGTGGTAACTATGGCTACACCTTC.

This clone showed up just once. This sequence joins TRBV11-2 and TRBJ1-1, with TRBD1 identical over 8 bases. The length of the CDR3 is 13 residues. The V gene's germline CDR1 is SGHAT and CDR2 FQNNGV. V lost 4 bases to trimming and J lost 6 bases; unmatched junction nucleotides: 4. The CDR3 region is CASSSDRGAEAFF. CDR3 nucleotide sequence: TGTGCCAGCAGCTCAGACAGGGGCGCTGAAGCTTTCTTT.

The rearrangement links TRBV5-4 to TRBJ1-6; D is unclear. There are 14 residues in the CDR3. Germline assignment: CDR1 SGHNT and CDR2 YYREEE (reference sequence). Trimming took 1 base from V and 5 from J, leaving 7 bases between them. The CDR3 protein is CASSLPGDNSPLHF. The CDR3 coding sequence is TGTGCCAGCAGCTTGCCCGGGGATAATTCACCCCTCCACTTT.

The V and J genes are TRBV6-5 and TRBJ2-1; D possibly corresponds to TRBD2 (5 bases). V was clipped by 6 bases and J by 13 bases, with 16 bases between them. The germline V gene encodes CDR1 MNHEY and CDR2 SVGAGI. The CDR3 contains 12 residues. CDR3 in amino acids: CASRKDFRTQFF. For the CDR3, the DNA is TGTGCCAGCAGAAAGGACTTTCGTACCCAGTTCTTC.

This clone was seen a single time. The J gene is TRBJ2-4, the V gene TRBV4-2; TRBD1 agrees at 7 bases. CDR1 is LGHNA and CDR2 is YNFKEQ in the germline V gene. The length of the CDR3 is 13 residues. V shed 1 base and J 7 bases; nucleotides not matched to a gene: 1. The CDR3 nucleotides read TGTGCCAGCAGCCAAGTGACAGGGAACATTCAGTACTTC. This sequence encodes CASSQVTGNIQYF.

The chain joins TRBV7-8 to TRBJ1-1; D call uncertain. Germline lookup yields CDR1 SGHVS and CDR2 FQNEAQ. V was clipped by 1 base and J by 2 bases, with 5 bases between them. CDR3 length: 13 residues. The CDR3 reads CASSLVPNTEAFF. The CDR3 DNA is TGTGCCAGCAGCTTAGTCCCTAACACTGAAGCTTTCTTT.

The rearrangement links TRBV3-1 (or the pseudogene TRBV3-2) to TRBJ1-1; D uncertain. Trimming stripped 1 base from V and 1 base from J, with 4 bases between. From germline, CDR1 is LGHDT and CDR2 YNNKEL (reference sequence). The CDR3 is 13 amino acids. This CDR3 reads CASSQVANTEAFF. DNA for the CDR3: TGTGCCAGCAGCCAAGTAGCGAACACTGAAGCTTTCTTT.